The sequence of this T cell receptor (beta chain) was determined in a study of radiotherapy plus CTLA-4 blockade in lung cancer. On this clone: Its cognate antigen is unknown.

V dropped 7 bases and J dropped 5 bases, with 16 bases sitting between them. The CDR3 is 14 amino acids. CDR1 MDHEN and CDR2 SYDVKM come from the germline V gene. Repertoires were generated with immunoSEQ multiplex PCR, while TCRdb's copy carries only in-frame clones and drops some. The sample holds about 80,000 clones; around 81% are singletons and the top ten take roughly 22%. Chemo-refractory metastatic non-small-cell lung cancer patients underwent focal radiation alongside CTLA-4 blockade with ipilimumab. Findings and caveats of the study: Tumor-origin TCR clones grew in blood after radiotherapy plus ipilimumab.

The receptor's source is a human donor with non-small cell lung cancer whose response to radiotherapy plus ipilimumab could not be evaluated. Some clones in this sample may be carry-over from other donors' samples. The source material was peripheral blood, sampled from a patient treated with radiotherapy plus ipilimumab. The chain combines TRBV28 with TRBJ2-3; D is perhaps TRBD1 (6 bases). CDR3 DNA: TGTGCCAGCATTGGGCAGGGGTATCGAGATACGCAGTATTTT. Translating it yields CASIGQGYRDTQYF.